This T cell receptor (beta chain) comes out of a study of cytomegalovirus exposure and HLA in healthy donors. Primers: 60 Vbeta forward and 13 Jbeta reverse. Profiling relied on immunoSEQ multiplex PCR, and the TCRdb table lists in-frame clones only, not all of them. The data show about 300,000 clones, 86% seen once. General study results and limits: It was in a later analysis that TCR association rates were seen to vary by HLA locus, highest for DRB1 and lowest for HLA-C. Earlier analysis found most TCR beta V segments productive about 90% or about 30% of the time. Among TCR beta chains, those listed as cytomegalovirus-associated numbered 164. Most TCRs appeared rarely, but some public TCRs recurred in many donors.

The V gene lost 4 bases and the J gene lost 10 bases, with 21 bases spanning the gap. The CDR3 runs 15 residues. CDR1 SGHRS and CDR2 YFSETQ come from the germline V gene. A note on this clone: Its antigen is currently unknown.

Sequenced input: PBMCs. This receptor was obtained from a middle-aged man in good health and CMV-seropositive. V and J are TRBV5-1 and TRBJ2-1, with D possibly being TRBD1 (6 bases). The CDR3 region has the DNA TGCGCCAGCAGCACCGGACAGTATCCTGAGAGGGAGCAGTTCTTC. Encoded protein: CASSTGQYPEREQFF.